Listed here are 10 T cell receptor beta chains from one sample, sequenced in a study of blood T cell repertoires in COVID-19. Some clones are missing from TCRdb's copy, which holds only in-frame ones; the method was immunoSEQ multiplex PCR. The table includes around 94,000 clones, about four fifths detected once. Material: peripheral blood. The source is a man between 60 and 75 years old with acute or convalescent COVID-19.

The CDR3 DNA follows: TGTGCCAGCAGCAGGGGTGCCCCTGGGGCCAACGTCCTGACTTTC. Translated: CASSRGAPGANVLTF. The rearrangement links TRBV3-1 (or the pseudogene TRBV3-2) to TRBJ2-6; D possibly corresponds to TRBD1 (5 bases). From germline, CDR1 is LGHDT and CDR2 YNNKEL (reference sequence). This CDR3 has 15 amino acids. V lost 5 bases and J 2 bases, leaving 10 bases between the germline ends.

J is TRBJ1-1 and V is TRBV18; 8 bases match TRBD1. The germline V gene has CDR1 KGHSH and CDR2 LQKENI. The CDR3 has 15 residues. Trimming cost V 2 bases and J 5 bases; bases outside gene matches: 7. The CDR3 loop reads CASSPESGGRTEAFF. The CDR3 bases are TGTGCCAGCTCACCAGAATCAGGGGGCAGGACTGAAGCTTTCTTT.

CDR3 sequence (DNA): TGTGCCATCAGGGATCCAGGGGGGAACACTGAAGCTTTCTTT. Protein product: CAIRDPGGNTEAFF. The rearrangement joins TRBV10-3 to TRBJ1-1; TRBD1 matches 7 bases. Germline V gene data show CDR1 as ENHRY and CDR2 as SYGVKD. The V segment lost 6 bases and the J segment 1 base; nucleotides outside the gene matches: 5. The CDR3 has 14 amino acids.

The chain has TRBV4-3 and TRBJ2-1, with TRBD1 identical over 7 bases. The germline V gene encodes CDR1 LGHNA and CDR2 YSLEER. J was trimmed by 3 bases and V by 2 bases; bases with no gene match: 4. The CDR3 consists of 15 residues. The CDR3 here is CASSQRRDSYNEQFF. CDR3 DNA: TGCGCCAGCAGCCAACGCCGGGACAGCTACAATGAGCAGTTCTTC.

The chain uses TRBV6-2 or TRBV6-3 and TRBJ1-1, with a tentative D call TRBD1 (5 bases). Germline CDR1 reads MNHEY; CDR2 reads SVGEGT. The germline V and J ends were trimmed by 2 bases and 1 base, with 14 bases remaining between them. This CDR3 has 16 amino acids. The CDR3 DNA sequence: TGTGCCAGCAGTTACCGGATAGGGGAGGGGAACACTGAAGCTTTCTTT. This codes for CASSYRIGEGNTEAFF.

J is TRBJ1-5 and V is TRBV6-4; possibly TRBD1 for D (6 bases). The length of the CDR3 is 16 residues. Trimming took 7 bases from V and 2 from J, leaving 18 bases between them. The germline V gene has CDR1 MRHNA and CDR2 SNTAGT. The CDR3 is CASKAGDILGNQPQHF. CDR3 bases: TGTGCCAGCAAAGCCGGGGACATCTTAGGCAATCAGCCCCAGCATTTT.

The J gene is TRBJ1-5, the V gene TRBV2; 9 nucleotides match TRBD1. Germline CDR1 and CDR2: SNHLY and FYNNEI. This CDR3 comprises 14 residues. J lost 6 bases, V lost 6 bases, and 6 bases had no gene match. In nucleotides, the CDR3 is TGTGCCAGCAGCGGGACAGGGAAACTTCAGCCCCAGCATTTT. This gives the protein CASSGTGKLQPQHF.

This clone was seen only once. J is TRBJ2-7 and V is TRBV14; 7 bases align to TRBD1. Trimming removed 4 bases from V and 2 bases from J; junction bases left unmatched: 8. The germline CDR1 and CDR2 sequences are SGHDN and FVKESK. There are 15 residues in the CDR3. CDR3 in amino acids: CASSLGGQGAYEQYF. The DNA for the CDR3 is TGTGCCAGCAGCCTAGGTGGCCAGGGGGCCTACGAGCAGTACTTC.

This sequence joins TRBV27 and TRBJ2-3; 13 nucleotides align to TRBD2. After removal of 5 bases from V and 4 bases from J, the junction contained 9 bases not matched to a gene. In germline, CDR1 is MNHEY, CDR2 SMNVEV (reference sequence). The CDR3 extends over 17 amino acids. As DNA, the CDR3 is TGTGCCAGCAGTCTCCTCCGACTAGCGGGGGGCCCAGATACGCAGTATTTT. Translation: CASSLLRLAGGPDTQYF.

The V call is TRBV7-2, the J call TRBJ2-2; TRBD1 is a possible D gene (6 bases). The V end lost 5 bases, the J end lost 4 bases, and 11 bases lay between the germline ends. CDR3 length: 14 residues. Germline values: CDR1 SGHTA, CDR2 FQGNSA. The CDR3 nucleotides are TGTGCCAGCAGCGTAACAGGGTTCACCGGGGAGCTGTTTTTT. Its protein is CASSVTGFTGELFF.